This T cell receptor beta chain was obtained from a study of T cell repertoires in aging, cancer and after chemotherapy. Study findings and constraints: These repertoire data do not allow conclusions about immunological memory after chemotherapy.

TRB rearrangements spanning V, D and J were amplified using mixed TRB-A/B primers. TCRdb ran MiXCR on the multiplex PCR reads and lists one entry per CDR3 protein. The sample holds about 21,000 distinct CDR3 sequences, around 40% seen once. To note about this clonotype: The antigen is not known.

TCR beta rearrangements were amplified from peripheral blood genomic DNA. There are 14 residues in the CDR3. The V end lost 6 bases, the J end lost 0 bases, and 12 bases lay between the germline ends. The germline gives CDR1 SQVTM, CDR2 ANQGSEA. The sequenced sample consisted of blood. The chain has TRBV29-1 and TRBJ1-5; D is uncertain. The receptor's source is a human donor with a solid tumor. The CDR3: CSVWYSYSNQPQHF. CDR3 nucleotide sequence: TGCAGCGTATGGTACAGTTATAGCAATCAGCCCCAGCATTTT.